Presented here are 26 T cell receptor beta chains from one specimen sequenced in a study of blood T cell repertoires in COVID-19. Sequencing was performed with immunoSEQ multiplex PCR; in TCRdb, only in-frame clones are kept and a portion is missing. The sample contains roughly 280,000 clones, around 90% of which appear only once. Input material: PBMCs or T cells enriched from blood (not recorded which). The receptors here all came from a man between 35 and 55 years old who had been exposed to COVID-19.

V usage is TRBV28 and J usage is TRBJ2-7; 11 positions agree with TRBD1. V was clipped by 8 bases and J by 2 bases; unmatched bases: 8. CDR1 MDHEN and CDR2 SYDVKM come from the germline V gene. There are 15 residues in the CDR3. The chain's CDR3 is CASGPPGQGAYEQYF. CDR3 coding DNA: TGTGCCAGCGGACCACCGGGACAGGGGGCCTACGAGCAGTACTTC. Full variable domain (outside the CDR3, taken from reference TRBV28 and TRBJ2-7): DVKVTQSSRYLVKRTGEKVFLECVQDMDHENMFWYRQDPGLGLRLIYFSYDVKMKEKGDIPEGYSVSREKKERFSLILESASTNQTSMYLCASGPPGQGAYEQYFGPGTRLTVT.

This clone was detected only a few times. The gene calls are TRBV7-6 and TRBJ2-5; TRBD1 is a possible D gene (5 bases). Germline V gene data show CDR1 as SGHVS and CDR2 as FNYEAQ. CDR3 length: 13 residues. The V and J ends lost 6 bases and 7 bases respectively, with 15 bases between them. CDR3 protein: CASSFSPQGTQYF. The CDR3 DNA sequence: TGTGCCAGCAGTTTTAGCCCCCAGGGGACCCAGTACTTC.

The chain employs TRBV13 and TRBJ2-7; tentatively, D is TRBD1 (6 bases). This CDR3 is 14 amino acids long. The V end was cut by 3 bases, the J end by 2 bases, with 11 bases between. Germline CDR1 and CDR2: PRHDT and FYEKMQ (reference sequence). This CDR3 is CASSFRDIAYEQYF. The CDR3 DNA reads TGTGCCAGCAGCTTCCGGGACATAGCCTACGAGCAGTACTTC.

The CDR3 region is CASSLWGGSTDTQYF. CDR3 DNA: TGTGCCAGCAGCTTGTGGGGCGGTAGCACAGATACGCAGTATTTT. The chain uses TRBV5-4 and TRBJ2-3; the D gene is possibly TRBD1 (5 bases). Deletions cut 1 base from V and 0 bases from J, with 9 bases between. The germline V gene encodes CDR1 SGHNT and CDR2 YYREEE (reference sequence). The CDR3 extends over 15 amino acids.

This clone came up a few times. The chain couples TRBV2 to TRBJ2-3, with 11 bases lining up with TRBD2. The germline gives CDR1 SNHLY, CDR2 FYNNEI. V lost 6 bases and J lost 3; bases outside the gene matches: 5. The CDR3 runs to 15 residues. CDR3 bases: TGTGCCAGCAGAGTACTAGCGGGAGTGACAGATACGCAGTATTTT. Translating it yields CASRVLAGVTDTQYF.

J is TRBJ1-4 and V is TRBV9; D possibly corresponds to TRBD1 (5 bases). Trimming cost V 2 bases and J 3 bases, with 8 bases left between them. The CDR3 sequence is 14 residues long. The V gene's germline CDR1 is SGDLS and CDR2 YYNGEE. The CDR3 spells CASSVRDANEKLFF. The CDR3 DNA reads TGTGCCAGCAGCGTCAGGGATGCTAATGAAAAACTGTTTTTT.

The rearrangement links TRBV28 to TRBJ1-5; 8 bases line up with TRBD1. CDR1 and CDR2 (germline): MDHEN, SYDVKM. Losses at the gene ends were 6 bases for V and 2 bases for J; bases not matched to a gene: 6. The CDR3 extends over 15 amino acids. The CDR3 DNA is TGTGCCAGCAGGGACAGGGTTTTAGGCAATCAGCCCCAGCATTTT. Translating it yields CASRDRVLGNQPQHF.

The J gene is TRBJ1-3, the V gene TRBV7-9; tentative D call: TRBD1 (6 bases). The CDR3 extends over 13 amino acids. The ends were cut back, 5 bases at V and 16 bases at J, with 21 bases in the middle. From germline, CDR1 is SEHNR and CDR2 FQNEAQ (reference sequence). The chain's CDR3 is CASSSQPGQVYYF. Here the CDR3 DNA reads TGTGCCAGCAGCAGCCAACCGGGACAAGTCTACTATTTT.

The CDR3 bases are TGTGCCAGTAGTATATTGCTAGCGGGGCCTTACGAGCAGTACTTC. Amino acid sequence: CASSILLAGPYEQYF. This chain joins TRBV19 and TRBJ2-7; TRBD2 matches at 9 bases. The CDR3 spans 15 residues. V trimming: 2 bases; J trimming: 4 bases; junction bases outside the gene matches: 6. CDR1 LNHDA and CDR2 SQIVND come from the germline V gene (reference sequence).

The chain links TRBV28 to TRBJ2-2; D is possibly TRBD2 (5 bases). The length of the CDR3 is 15 residues. Germline V lookup: CDR1 MDHEN, CDR2 SYDVKM. Deletions cut 8 bases from V and 2 bases from J, with 15 bases between. The CDR3 bases are TGTGCCAGCTCCCCGCCGGGAATTAACACCGGGGAGCTGTTTTTT. Translating gives CASSPPGINTGELFF.

The genes are TRBV10-2 and TRBJ2-1, with 10 bases aligning to TRBD2. Germline loops: CDR1 WSHSY, CDR2 SAAADI. J was trimmed by 5 bases and V by 6 bases; bases with no gene match: 4. The CDR3 contains 14 residues. CDR3 DNA sequence: TGCGCCAGCAGGCTAGCGGGAGTTAACAATGAGCAGTTCTTC. It codes for CASRLAGVNNEQFF.

J is TRBJ2-3 and V is TRBV30, with TRBD1 matching over 9 bases. The trim removed 1 base at V and 1 base at J, leaving 6 bases unmatched. The CDR3 runs to 16 residues. Germline lookup yields CDR1 GTSNPN and CDR2 SVGIG (reference sequence). In DNA, the CDR3 is TGTGCCTGGAGTGCCAGCCGGGACAGGGGCACAGATACGCAGTATTTT. Its protein product is CAWSASRDRGTDTQYF.

This chain joins TRBV5-1 and TRBJ1-6; possible D gene TRBD1, 5 bases. This CDR3 has 19 amino acids. Germline V CDR1 and CDR2: SGHRS, YFSETQ. The V gene lost 2 bases and the J gene lost 9 bases, with 27 bases spanning the gap. CDR3 bases: TGCGCCAGCAGCTTTGAGCGCCCCGGGGGAGGGAATCTCCTTTCACCCCTCCACTTT. Protein product: CASSFERPGGGNLLSPLHF.

The chain is built from TRBV2 and TRBJ1-6, with 8 bases fitting TRBD1. Germline V gene data show CDR1 as SNHLY and CDR2 as FYNNEI. The CDR3 is made up of 14 amino acids. Unmatched junction bases numbered 5, after V lost 4 bases and J lost 9 bases. CDR3 region: CASSGGQGSSPLHF. The CDR3 DNA is TGTGCCAGCAGTGGAGGACAGGGAAGTTCACCCCTCCACTTT.

This chain links TRBV6-5 with TRBJ2-7; TRBD1 matches 9 bases. Germline values: CDR1 MNHEY, CDR2 SVGAGI. The CDR3 is 13 residues long. J was trimmed by 6 bases and V by 6 bases; bases with no gene match: 6. CDR3 nucleotide sequence: TGTGCCAGCAGCCGGGACAGGGTTGGCGAGCAGTACTTC. Translating it yields CASSRDRVGEQYF.

The rearrangement uses TRBV3-1 (or the pseudogene TRBV3-2) and TRBJ2-7, with a weak D call TRBD1 (5 bases). Germline V gene data show CDR1 as LGHDT and CDR2 as YNNKEL (reference sequence). CDR3 length: 14 residues. V was clipped by 3 bases and J by 1 base, with 10 bases between them. This CDR3 reads CASSHMTVSYEQYF. The CDR3, as DNA: TGTGCCAGCAGCCACATGACAGTGTCCTACGAGCAGTACTTC.

The chain employs TRBV9 and TRBJ2-4, with D perhaps TRBD1 (6 bases). Between the trimmed V and J ends, which lost 4 bases and 5 bases, there was a span of 13 bases. There are 14 residues in the CDR3. The germline V gene has CDR1 SGDLS and CDR2 YYNGEE. CDR3 nucleotide sequence: TGTGCCAGCAGCCCAACAGGACAGCAAAACATTCAGTACTTC. Translated: CASSPTGQQNIQYF.

This clone was seen only once. The rearrangement uses TRBV10-3 and TRBJ2-5; no clear D. The DNA end is more similar to TRBJ2-7, so the J call may be wrong. The CDR3 runs 13 residues. From germline, CDR1 is ENHRY and CDR2 SYGVKD. CDR3 sequence: CAISDVESHEQYF. The CDR3 nucleotides are TGTGCCATCAGTGATGTGGAGTCCCACGAGCAGTACTTC.

V is TRBV6-5 and J is TRBJ1-6; a weak D match, TRBD1 (6 bases). V lost 4 bases, J lost 0 bases, and 10 bases lay in between. The CDR3 has 16 residues. Germline-derived CDR1 and CDR2 are MNHEY and SVGAGI. CDR3 in amino acids: CASSFQGSSYNSPLHF. The CDR3, as DNA: TGTGCCAGCAGTTTCCAGGGGAGCTCCTATAATTCACCCCTCCACTTT.

The gene calls are TRBV12-3 or TRBV12-4 and TRBJ2-3; the D is unclear. There are 12 residues in the CDR3. Trimming cost V 7 bases and J 1 base, with 6 bases left between them. The DNA for the CDR3 is TGTGCCAGCAACCCGGGCACAGATACGCAGTATTTT. As protein: CASNPGTDTQYF.

V is TRBV9 and J is TRBJ2-5; 10 nucleotides align to TRBD2. V shed 4 bases and J 4 bases; nucleotides not matched to a gene: 1. The CDR3 runs to 13 residues. The germline CDR1 and CDR2 sequences are SGDLS and YYNGEE. CDR3 protein: CASSIAGGETQYF. The DNA for the CDR3 is TGTGCCAGCAGCATAGCGGGAGGAGAGACCCAGTACTTC.

This chain joins TRBV11-3 and TRBJ2-2, with TRBD2 identical over 8 bases. This CDR3 region has 16 residues. With V trimmed by 8 bases and J by 6 bases, 14 bases remained unmatched. The germline V gene encodes CDR1 SGHNT and CDR2 YENEEA. In nucleotides, the CDR3 is TGTGCCAGCTCCTTCTTGACGGGAGGGCCGGCCGGGGAGCTGTTTTTT. It codes for CASSFLTGGPAGELFF.

The V call is TRBV4-2, the J call TRBJ2-7, with a tentative D call TRBD2 (6 bases). Between the trimmed V and J ends, which lost 6 bases and 4 bases, there was a span of 7 bases. The CDR3 contains 11 residues. Germline V lookup: CDR1 LGHNA, CDR2 YNFKEQ. In DNA form, the CDR3 reads TGTGCCAGCAGGCGGGGTTACGAGCAGTACTTC. It is translated as CASRRGYEQYF.

This chain's CDR3 is CAWRMSQLRQLNTEAFF. For the CDR3, the DNA is TGTGCCTGGAGAATGTCCCAACTCAGGCAGTTGAACACTGAAGCTTTCTTT. The chain recombines TRBV30 with TRBJ1-1, with D unclear. CDR3 length: 17 amino acids. Germline CDR1 is GTSNPN and CDR2 is SVGIG (reference sequence). With 3 bases removed from V and 0 bases from J, the gap between germline ends came to 20 bases.

This clone was found a few times. This sequence joins TRBV19 and TRBJ2-5; 8 bases agree with TRBD1. V was pared by 0 bases and J by 1 base, with 1 base of the junction left unmatched. From germline, CDR1 is LNHDA and CDR2 SQIVND (reference sequence). This CDR3 region has 15 residues. CDR3 nucleotide sequence: TGTGCCAGTAGTATAGAGGACAGGGCCCAAGAGACCCAGTACTTC. Protein: CASSIEDRAQETQYF.

This rearrangement joins TRBV28 to TRBJ1-4, with D tentatively TRBD1 (6 bases). Germline V lookup: CDR1 MDHEN, CDR2 SYDVKM. The V gene lost 4 bases and the J gene lost 2 bases, with 11 bases spanning the gap. The CDR3 consists of 15 residues. Here the CDR3 reads CASSSTGFTNEKLFF. The CDR3, as DNA: TGTGCCAGCAGTTCAACAGGGTTTACTAATGAAAAACTGTTTTTT.